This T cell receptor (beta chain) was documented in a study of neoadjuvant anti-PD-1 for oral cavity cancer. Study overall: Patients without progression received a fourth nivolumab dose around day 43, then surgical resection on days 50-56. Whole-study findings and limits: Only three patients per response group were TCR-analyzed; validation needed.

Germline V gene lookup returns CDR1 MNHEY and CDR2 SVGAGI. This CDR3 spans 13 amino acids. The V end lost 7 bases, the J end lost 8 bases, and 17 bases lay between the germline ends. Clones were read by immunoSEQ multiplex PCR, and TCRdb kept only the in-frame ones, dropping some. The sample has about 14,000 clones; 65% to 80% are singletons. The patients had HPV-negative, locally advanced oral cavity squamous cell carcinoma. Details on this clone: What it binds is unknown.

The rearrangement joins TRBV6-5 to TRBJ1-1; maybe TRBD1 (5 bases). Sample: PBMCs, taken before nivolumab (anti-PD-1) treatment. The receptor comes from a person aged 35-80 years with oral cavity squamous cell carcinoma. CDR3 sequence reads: CASTDGLGREAFF. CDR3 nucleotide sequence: TGTGCCAGCACCGACGGGCTGGGGCGGGAAGCTTTCTTT.